Following are 5 T cell receptor beta chains from one sample sequenced in a study of blood T cell repertoires in COVID-19. TCRdb's table, derived via immunoSEQ multiplex PCR, lists solely in-frame clones and lacks some. The sample yields roughly 300,000 clones, roughly nine tenths seen once. Sequenced material: PBMCs or T cells enriched from blood (not recorded which). These receptors were obtained from a woman aged 25 to 39 who had recovered from COVID-19.

The chain combines TRBV6-5 with TRBJ1-2, with TRBD1 matching over 9 bases. The CDR3 is 13 residues long. J gave up 8 bases and V 7 bases, and 8 bases lay outside the gene matches. Germline assignment: CDR1 MNHEY and CDR2 SVGAGI. The CDR3 nucleotides read TGTGCCAGCATCAAGGACAGGGGTTACGGCTACACCTTC. Residues: CASIKDRGYGYTF.

The chain has TRBV2 and TRBJ2-2, with a tentative D call TRBD1 (6 bases). Per the germline V gene, CDR1 is SNHLY and CDR2 is FYNNEI. V was clipped by 7 bases and J by 1 base, with 13 bases between them. The CDR3 extends over 15 amino acids. The CDR3 DNA reads TGTGCCAGCAAAGGGGGTTCTCGGAACACCGGGGAGCTGTTTTTT. Its protein is CASKGGSRNTGELFF.

V usage is TRBV2 and J usage is TRBJ2-2; no reliable D call. CDR3 size: 12 residues. Germline assignment: CDR1 SNHLY and CDR2 FYNNEI. Trimming took 8 bases from V and 4 from J, leaving 8 bases between them. CDR3: CASRPGTGELFF. In DNA form, the CDR3 reads TGTGCCAGCCGGCCAGGCACCGGGGAGCTGTTTTTT.

The chain is built from TRBV5-6 and TRBJ2-2; D is uncertain. Germline CDR1 SGHDT, CDR2 YYEEEE. Trimming left V 3 bases short and J 4 bases short, with 7 bases between. CDR3 length: 13 residues. The CDR3 bases are TGTGCCAGCAGCTGGCCCCCCACCGGGGAGCTGTTTTTT. Its translation is CASSWPPTGELFF. The entire variable domain, with the rest obtained from reference TRBV5-6 and TRBJ2-2, is as follows: DAGVTQSPTHLIKTRGQQVTLRCSPKSGHDTVSWYQQALGQGPQFIFQYYEEEERQRGNFPDRFSGHQFPNYSSELNVNALLLGDSALYLCASSWPPTGELFFGEGSRLTVL.

This sequence joins TRBV29-1 and TRBJ1-4, with 10 bases fitting TRBD1. The trim removed 3 bases at V and 7 bases at J, leaving 5 bases unmatched. The CDR3 totals 14 residues. Looked up from germline, CDR1 is SQVTM and CDR2 is ANQGSEA. CDR3 region: CSVEGTGDSEKLFF. The CDR3 region has the DNA TGCAGCGTTGAGGGGACAGGGGATAGTGAAAAACTGTTTTTT.